This TCR beta chain is drawn from a study of spatial heterogeneity in lung cancer. Study as a whole: The count of detected beta-chain sequences consistently exceeded that of alpha-chain sequences. The study's findings and limits: Tumor TCRs that were ubiquitous and expanded showed up in blood more at resection than follow-up.

Stated time point: sample taken at primary tumor resection. Unsorted whole RNA of tumor, nontumor lung or frozen PBMC was sequenced. More than 70 TRACERx patients with early, untreated non-small cell lung cancer donated samples. Germline lookup yields CDR1 LGHDT and CDR2 YNNKEL (reference sequence). V was clipped by 0 bases and J by 6 bases, with 10 bases between them. This CDR3 comprises 14 residues. A remark on this clonotype: Antigen unknown.

Single TCR cDNA molecules each had their own unique molecular identifier. In TCRdb, the 5' RACE reads were re-called with MiXCR into one record per CDR3 protein. Seen here are about 85,000 distinct CDR3 sequences, more than 15% observed once, and the top ten hold about 6.8%. The sequence came from a male donor with early-stage non-small cell lung cancer. V gene TRBV3-1 combines with J gene TRBJ2-3; TRBD1 is a possible D gene (6 bases). Sequenced material: PBMCs, taken at surgery. The CDR3 loop is CASSQDRGVDTQYF. The CDR3 DNA is TGTGCCAGCAGCCAAGACAGGGGAGTGGATACGCAGTATTTT.